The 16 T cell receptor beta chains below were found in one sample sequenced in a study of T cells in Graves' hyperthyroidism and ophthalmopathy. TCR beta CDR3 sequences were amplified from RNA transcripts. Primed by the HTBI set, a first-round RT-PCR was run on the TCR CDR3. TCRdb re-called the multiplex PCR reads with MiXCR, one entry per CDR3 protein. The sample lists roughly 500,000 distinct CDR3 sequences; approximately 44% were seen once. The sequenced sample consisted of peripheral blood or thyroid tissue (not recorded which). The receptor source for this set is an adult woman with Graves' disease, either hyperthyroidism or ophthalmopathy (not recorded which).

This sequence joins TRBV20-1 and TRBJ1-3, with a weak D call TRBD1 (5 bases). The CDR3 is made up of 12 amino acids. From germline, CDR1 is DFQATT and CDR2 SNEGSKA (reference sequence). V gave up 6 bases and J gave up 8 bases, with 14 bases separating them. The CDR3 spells CSALRGGDTIYF. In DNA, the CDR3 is TGCAGTGCCTTAAGGGGCGGAGACACCATATATTTT.

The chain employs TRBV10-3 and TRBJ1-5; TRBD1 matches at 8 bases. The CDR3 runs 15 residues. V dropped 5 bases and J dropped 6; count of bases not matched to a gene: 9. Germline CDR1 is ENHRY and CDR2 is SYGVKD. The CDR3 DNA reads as TGTGCCATCAGTAACCCGGACAGGGAAGGTCAGCCCCAGCATTTT. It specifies CAISNPDREGQPQHF.

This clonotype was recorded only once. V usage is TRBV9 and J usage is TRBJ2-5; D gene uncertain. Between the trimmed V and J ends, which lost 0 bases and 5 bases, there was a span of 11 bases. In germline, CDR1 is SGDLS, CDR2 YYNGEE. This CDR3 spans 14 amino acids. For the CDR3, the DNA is TGTGCCAGCAGCGTAGGGGGTAACGAGGAGACCCAGTACTTC. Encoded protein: CASSVGGNEETQYF.

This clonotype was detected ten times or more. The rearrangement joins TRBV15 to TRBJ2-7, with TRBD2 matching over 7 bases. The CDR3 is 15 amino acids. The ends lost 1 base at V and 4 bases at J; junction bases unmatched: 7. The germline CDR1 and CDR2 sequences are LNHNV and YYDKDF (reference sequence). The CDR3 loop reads CATSRVRESRYEQYF. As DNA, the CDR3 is TGTGCCACCAGCAGAGTGCGGGAGTCGAGATACGAGCAGTACTTC.

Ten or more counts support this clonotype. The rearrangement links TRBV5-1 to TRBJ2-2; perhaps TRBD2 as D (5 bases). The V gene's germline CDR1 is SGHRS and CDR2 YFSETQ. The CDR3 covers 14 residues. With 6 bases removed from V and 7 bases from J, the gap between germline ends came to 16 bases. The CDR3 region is CASTQTGGSGELFF. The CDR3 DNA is TGCGCCAGCACTCAAACCGGAGGTAGCGGGGAGCTGTTTTTT.

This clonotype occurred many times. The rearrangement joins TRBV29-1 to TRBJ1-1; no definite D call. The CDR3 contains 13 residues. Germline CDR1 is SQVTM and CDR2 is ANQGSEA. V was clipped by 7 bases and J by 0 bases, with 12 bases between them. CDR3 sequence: CSALGALNTEAFF. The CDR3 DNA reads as TGCAGCGCGCTGGGAGCGCTGAACACTGAAGCTTTCTTT.

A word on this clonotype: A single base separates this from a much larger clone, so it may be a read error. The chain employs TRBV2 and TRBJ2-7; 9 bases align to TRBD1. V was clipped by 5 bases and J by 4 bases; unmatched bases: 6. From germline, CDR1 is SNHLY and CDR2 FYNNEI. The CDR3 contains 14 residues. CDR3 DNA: TGTGCCAGCAGTCCCGGGACAGGGATGTACGAGCAGTACTTC. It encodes CASSPGTGMYEQYF.

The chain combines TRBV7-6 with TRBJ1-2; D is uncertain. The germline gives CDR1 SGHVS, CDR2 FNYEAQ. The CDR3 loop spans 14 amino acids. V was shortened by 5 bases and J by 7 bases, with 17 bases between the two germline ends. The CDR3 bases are TGTGCCAGCAGCCCTCGGACTTACGACTCTGGCTACACCTTC. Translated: CASSPRTYDSGYTF.

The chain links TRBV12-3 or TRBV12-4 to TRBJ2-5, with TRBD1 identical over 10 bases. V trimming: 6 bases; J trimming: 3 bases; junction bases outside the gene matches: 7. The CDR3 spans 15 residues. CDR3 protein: CASRFLGTGEETQYF. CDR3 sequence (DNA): TGTGCCAGCAGATTTCTTGGGACAGGGGAAGAGACCCAGTACTTC.

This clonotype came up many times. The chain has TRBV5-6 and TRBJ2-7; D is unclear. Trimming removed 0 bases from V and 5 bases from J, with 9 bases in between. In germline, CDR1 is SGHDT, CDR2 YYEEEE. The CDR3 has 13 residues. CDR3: CASSLALYDEQYF. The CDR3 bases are TGTGCCAGCAGCTTGGCCCTGTACGACGAGCAGTACTTC.

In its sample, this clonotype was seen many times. Here the CDR3 DNA reads TGCAGCGTTGTTCCCCTAGCGGGAGGCGACGAGCAGTACTTC. Its translation is CSVVPLAGGDEQYF. The chain recombines TRBV29-1 with TRBJ2-7, with 11 bases lining up with TRBD2. V lost 4 bases, J lost 5 bases, and 7 bases stayed unmatched. This CDR3 is 14 amino acids long. From germline, CDR1 is SQVTM and CDR2 ANQGSEA.

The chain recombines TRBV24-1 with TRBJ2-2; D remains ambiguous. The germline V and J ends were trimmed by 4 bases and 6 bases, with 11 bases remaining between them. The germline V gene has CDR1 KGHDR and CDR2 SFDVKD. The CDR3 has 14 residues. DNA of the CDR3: TGTGCCACCAGTGACCCAGGAATTCCCGGGGAGCTGTTTTTT. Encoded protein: CATSDPGIPGELFF.

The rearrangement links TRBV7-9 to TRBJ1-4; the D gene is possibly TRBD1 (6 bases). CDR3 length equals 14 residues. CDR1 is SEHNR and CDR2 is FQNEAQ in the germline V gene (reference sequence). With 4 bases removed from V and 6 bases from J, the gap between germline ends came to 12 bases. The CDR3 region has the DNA TGTGCCAGCAGCTCACTACAGGGAGATGAAAAACTGTTTTTT. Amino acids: CASSSLQGDEKLFF.

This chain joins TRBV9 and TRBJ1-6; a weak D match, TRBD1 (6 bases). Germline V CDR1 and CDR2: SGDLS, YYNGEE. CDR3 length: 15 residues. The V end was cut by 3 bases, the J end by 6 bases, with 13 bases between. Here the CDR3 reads CASSEQGVANSPLHF. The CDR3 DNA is TGTGCCAGCAGCGAACAGGGTGTGGCTAATTCACCCCTCCACTTT. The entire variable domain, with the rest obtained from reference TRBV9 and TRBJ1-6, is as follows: DSGVTQTPKHLITATGQRVTLRCSPRSGDLSVYWYQQSLDQGLQFLIQYYNGEERAKGNILERFSAQQFPDLHSELNLSSLELGDSALYFCASSEQGVANSPLHFGNGTRLTVT.

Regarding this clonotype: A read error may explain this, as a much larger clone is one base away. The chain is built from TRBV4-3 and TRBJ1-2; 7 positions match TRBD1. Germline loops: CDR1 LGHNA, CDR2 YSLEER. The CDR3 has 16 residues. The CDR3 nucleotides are TGCGCCGGCAGCCAACCCCGGAGGGGGCGCGAGGATGGCTACACCTTC. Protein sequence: CAGSQPRRGREDGYTF.

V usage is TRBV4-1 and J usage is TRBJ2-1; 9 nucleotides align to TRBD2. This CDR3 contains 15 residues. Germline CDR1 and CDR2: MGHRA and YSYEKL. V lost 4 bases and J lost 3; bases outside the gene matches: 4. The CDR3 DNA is TGCGCCAGCAGCCGAATAGCGGGAGACTACAATGAGCAGTTCTTC. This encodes CASSRIAGDYNEQFF.